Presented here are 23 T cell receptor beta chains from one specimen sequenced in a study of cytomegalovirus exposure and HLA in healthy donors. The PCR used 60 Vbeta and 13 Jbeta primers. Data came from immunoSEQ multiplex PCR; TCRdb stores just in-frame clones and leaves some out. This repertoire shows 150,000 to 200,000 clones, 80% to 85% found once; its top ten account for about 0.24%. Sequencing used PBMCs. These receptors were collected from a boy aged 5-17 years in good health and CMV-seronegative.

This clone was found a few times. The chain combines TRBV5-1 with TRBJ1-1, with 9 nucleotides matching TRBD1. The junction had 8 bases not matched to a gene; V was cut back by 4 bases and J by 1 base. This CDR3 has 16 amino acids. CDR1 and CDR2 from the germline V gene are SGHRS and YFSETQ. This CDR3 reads CASSPLRTGENTEAFF. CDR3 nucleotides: TGCGCCAGCAGCCCCCTCCGGACAGGGGAGAACACTGAAGCTTTCTTT.

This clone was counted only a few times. This CDR3 reads CAWTGYVAFF. DNA of the CDR3: TGTGCCTGGACAGGGTATGTGGCTTTCTTT. The V and J genes are TRBV30 and TRBJ1-1, with D possibly matching TRBD1 (5 bases). This CDR3 contains 10 residues. With 4 bases removed from V and 11 bases from J, the gap between germline ends came to 11 bases. Per germline, CDR1 GTSNPN and CDR2 SVGIG (reference sequence).

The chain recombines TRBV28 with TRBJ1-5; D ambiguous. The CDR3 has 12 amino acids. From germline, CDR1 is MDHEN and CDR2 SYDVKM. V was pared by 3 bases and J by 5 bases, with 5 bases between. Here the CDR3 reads CASSFSHQPQHF. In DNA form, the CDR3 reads TGTGCCAGCAGTTTCAGTCATCAGCCCCAGCATTTT.

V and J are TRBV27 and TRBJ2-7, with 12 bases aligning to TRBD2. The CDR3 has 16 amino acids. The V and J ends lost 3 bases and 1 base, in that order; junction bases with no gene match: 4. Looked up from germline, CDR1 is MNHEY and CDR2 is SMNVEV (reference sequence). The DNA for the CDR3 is TGTGCCAGCAGTTTCCGACTAGCGGGAGATTCCTACGAGCAGTACTTC. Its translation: CASSFRLAGDSYEQYF.

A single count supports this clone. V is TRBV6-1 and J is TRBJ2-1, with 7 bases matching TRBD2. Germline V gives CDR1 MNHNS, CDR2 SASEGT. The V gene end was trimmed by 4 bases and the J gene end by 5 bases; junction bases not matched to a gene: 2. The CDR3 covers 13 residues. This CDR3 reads CASSGGGNNEQFF. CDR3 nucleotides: TGTGCCAGCAGTGGGGGGGGGAACAATGAGCAGTTCTTC.

The CDR3 bases are TGTGCCAGCAGCGTAAGCGGGACAGGGACGGTGAACACTGAAGCTTTCTTT. This gives the protein CASSVSGTGTVNTEAFF. The rearrangement joins TRBV9 to TRBJ1-1; 9 bases align to TRBD1. The CDR3 extends over 17 amino acids. Germline V gives CDR1 SGDLS, CDR2 YYNGEE. V trimming: 1 base; J trimming: 0 bases; junction bases outside the gene matches: 7. The full variable domain, rest sourced from reference TRBV9 and TRBJ1-1, is DSGVTQTPKHLITATGQRVTLRCSPRSGDLSVYWYQQSLDQGLQFLIQYYNGEERAKGNILERFSAQQFPDLHSELNLSSLELGDSALYFCASSVSGTGTVNTEAFFGQGTRLTVV.

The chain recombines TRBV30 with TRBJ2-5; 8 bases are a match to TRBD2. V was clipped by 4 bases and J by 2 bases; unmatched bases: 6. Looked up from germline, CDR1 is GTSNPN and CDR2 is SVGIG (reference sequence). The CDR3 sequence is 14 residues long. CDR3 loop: CAWMGGRRQETQYF. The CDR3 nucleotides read TGTGCCTGGATGGGCGGGAGGCGACAAGAGACCCAGTACTTC.

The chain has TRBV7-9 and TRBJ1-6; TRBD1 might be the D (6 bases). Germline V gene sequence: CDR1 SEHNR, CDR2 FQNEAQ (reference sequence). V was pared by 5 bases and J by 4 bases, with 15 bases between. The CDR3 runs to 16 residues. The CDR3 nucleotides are TGTGCCAGCAGCCCAGCAACAGGGACATATAATTCACCCCTCCACTTT. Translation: CASSPATGTYNSPLHF. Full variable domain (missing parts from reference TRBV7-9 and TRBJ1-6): DTGVSQNPRHKITKRGQNVTFRCDPISEHNRLYWYRQTLGQGPEFLTYFQNEAQLEKSRLLSDRFSAERPKGSFSTLEIQRTEQGDSAMYLCASSPATGTYNSPLHFGNGTRLTVT.

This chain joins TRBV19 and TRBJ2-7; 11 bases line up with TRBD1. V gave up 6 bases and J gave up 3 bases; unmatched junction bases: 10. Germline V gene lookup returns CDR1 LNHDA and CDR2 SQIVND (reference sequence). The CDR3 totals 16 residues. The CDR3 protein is CASSSQTGTGGYEQYF. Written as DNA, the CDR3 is TGTGCCAGTAGCTCTCAAACCGGGACAGGGGGCTACGAGCAGTACTTC.

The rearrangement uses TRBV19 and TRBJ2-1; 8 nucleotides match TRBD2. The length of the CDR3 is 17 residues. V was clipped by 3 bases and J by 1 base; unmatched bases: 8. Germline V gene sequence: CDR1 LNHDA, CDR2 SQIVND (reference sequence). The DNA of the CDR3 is TGTGCCAGTAGTATGGTCTGGGCGGGAGGATCCTACAATGAGCAGTTCTTC. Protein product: CASSMVWAGGSYNEQFF.

DNA for the CDR3: TGTGCCAGCTCGCGCGTGGGGCAGGGAGGGACTGAAGCTTTCTTT. It codes for CASSRVGQGGTEAFF. The chain carries TRBV18 and TRBJ1-1, with a weak D call TRBD1 (5 bases). This CDR3 is 15 amino acids long. V lost 6 bases and J 5 bases, leaving 19 bases between the germline ends. Looked up from germline, CDR1 is KGHSH and CDR2 is LQKENI.

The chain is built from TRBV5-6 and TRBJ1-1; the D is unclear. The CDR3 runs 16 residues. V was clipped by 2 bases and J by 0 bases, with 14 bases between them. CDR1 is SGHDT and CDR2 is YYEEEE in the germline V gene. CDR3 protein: CASSLMDSRMNTEAFF. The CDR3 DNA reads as TGTGCCAGCAGCTTAATGGACTCGAGGATGAACACTGAAGCTTTCTTT.

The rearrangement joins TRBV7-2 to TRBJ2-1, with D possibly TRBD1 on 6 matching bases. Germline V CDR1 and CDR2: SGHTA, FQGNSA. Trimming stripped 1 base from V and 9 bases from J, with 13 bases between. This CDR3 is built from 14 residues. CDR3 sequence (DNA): TGTGCCAGCAGCTTAGGGGGGCCGGGGTTTGAGCAGTTCTTC. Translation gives CASSLGGPGFEQFF.

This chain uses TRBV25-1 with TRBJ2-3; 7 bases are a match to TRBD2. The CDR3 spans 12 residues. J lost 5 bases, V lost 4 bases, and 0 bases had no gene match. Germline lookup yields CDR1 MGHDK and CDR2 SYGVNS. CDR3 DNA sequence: TGTGCCAGCAGTGTAGCGGGAGATACGCAGTATTTT. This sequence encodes CASSVAGDTQYF.

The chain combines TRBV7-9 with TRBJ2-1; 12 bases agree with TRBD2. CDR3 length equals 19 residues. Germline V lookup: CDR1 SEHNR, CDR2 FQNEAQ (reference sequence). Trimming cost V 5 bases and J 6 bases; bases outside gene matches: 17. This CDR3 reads CASSPSTSGGTRLLNEQFF. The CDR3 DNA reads TGTGCCAGCAGCCCCAGTACTAGCGGGGGGACTCGCTTACTCAATGAGCAGTTCTTC.

CDR3 sequence: CASSLAGGRVDTQYF. The CDR3 bases are TGTGCCAGCAGCTTGGCCGGGGGGAGGGTAGATACGCAGTATTTT. The rearrangement uses TRBV5-6 and TRBJ2-3, with 7 bases lining up with TRBD2. The J segment lost 5 bases and the V segment lost 0 bases, leaving 6 bases of the junction unmatched. The CDR3 covers 15 residues. Germline CDR1 SGHDT, CDR2 YYEEEE.

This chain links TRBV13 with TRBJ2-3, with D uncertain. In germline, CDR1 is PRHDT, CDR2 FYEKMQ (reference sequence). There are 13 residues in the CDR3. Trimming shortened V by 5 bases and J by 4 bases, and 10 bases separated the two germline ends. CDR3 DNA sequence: TGTGCCAGCAGCGAGCCGGTCGCAGATACGCAGTATTTT. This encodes CASSEPVADTQYF. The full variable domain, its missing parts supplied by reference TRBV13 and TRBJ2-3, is AAGVIQSPRHLIKEKRETATLKCYPIPRHDTVYWYQQGPGQDPQFLISFYEKMQSDKGSIPDRFSAQQFSDYHSELNMSSLELGDSALYFCASSEPVADTQYFGPGTRLTVL.

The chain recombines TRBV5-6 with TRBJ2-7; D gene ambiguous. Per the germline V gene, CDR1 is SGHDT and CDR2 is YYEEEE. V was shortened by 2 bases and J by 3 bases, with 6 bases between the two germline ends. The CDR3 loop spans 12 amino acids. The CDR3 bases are TGTGCCAGCAGCTTAACTAACTACGAGCAGTACTTC. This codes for CASSLTNYEQYF.

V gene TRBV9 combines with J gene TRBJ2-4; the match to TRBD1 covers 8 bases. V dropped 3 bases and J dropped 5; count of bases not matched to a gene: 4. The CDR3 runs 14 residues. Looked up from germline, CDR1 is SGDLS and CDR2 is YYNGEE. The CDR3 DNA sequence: TGTGCCAGCAGCGAGGACAGGGTGGAAAACATTCAGTACTTC. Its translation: CASSEDRVENIQYF.

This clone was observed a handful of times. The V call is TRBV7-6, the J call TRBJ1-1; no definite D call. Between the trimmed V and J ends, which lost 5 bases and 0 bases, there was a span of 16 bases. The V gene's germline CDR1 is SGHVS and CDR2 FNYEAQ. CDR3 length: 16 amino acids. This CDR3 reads CASSDRRQQLNTEAFF. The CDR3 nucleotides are TGTGCCAGCAGCGATAGGAGGCAGCAACTGAACACTGAAGCTTTCTTT.

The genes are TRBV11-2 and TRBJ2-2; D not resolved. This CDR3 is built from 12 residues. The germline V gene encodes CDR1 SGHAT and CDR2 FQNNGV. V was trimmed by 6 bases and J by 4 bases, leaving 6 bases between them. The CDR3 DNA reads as TGTGCCAGCAGGCGAGTCACCGGGGAGCTGTTTTTT. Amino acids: CASRRVTGELFF.

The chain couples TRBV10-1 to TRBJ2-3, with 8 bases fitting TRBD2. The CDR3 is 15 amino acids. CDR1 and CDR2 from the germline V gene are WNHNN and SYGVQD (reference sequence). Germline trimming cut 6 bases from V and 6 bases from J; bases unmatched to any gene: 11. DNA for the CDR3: TGCGCCAGCAGCCCCTCCGGGGGGGCCTTGGATACGCAGTATTTT. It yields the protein CASSPSGGALDTQYF.

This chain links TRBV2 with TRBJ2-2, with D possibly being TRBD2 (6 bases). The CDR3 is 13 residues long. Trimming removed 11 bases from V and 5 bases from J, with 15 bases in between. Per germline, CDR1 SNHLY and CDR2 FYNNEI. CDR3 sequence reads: CAGSLGRTGELFF. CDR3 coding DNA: TGTGCCGGCTCCCTTGGGAGGACCGGGGAGCTGTTTTTT.